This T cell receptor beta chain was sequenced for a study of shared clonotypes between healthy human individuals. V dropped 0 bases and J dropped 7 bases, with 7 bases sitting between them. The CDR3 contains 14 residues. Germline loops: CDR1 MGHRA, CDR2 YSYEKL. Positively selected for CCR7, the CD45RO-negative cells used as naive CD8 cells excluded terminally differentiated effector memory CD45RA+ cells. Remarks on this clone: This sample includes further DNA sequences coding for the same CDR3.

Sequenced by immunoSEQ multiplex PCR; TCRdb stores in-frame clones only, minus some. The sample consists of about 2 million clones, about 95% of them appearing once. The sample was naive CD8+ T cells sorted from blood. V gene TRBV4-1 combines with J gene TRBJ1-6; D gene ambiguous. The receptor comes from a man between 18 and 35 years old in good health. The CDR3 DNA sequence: TGCGCCAGCAGCCAAGAGATGGGAAATTCACCCCTCCACTTT. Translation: CASSQEMGNSPLHF.